Detailed here is one T cell receptor beta chain. This sample was taken from a study of blood T cells in healthy people across ages. The donors, healthy Caucasians from Russia, were aged roughly 6 to 90. Donors gave around 9.3 milliliters of peripheral blood apiece. Then a second PCR, running about 6 to 12 cycles, was carried out with a sample-barcoded 5' primer and a J-beta primer mix. Every cDNA molecule bore a tag from a template-switch adaptor containing 12 random nucleotides. TCRdb re-analysed the 5' RACE reads in MiXCR, keeping a single row per CDR3 protein. The sample records 1,800,000 or so distinct CDR3 sequences, roughly 43% being singletons. V shed 0 bases, J shed 7 bases, and the junction held 6 bases outside the gene matches. This CDR3 contains 18 residues. The germline CDR1 and CDR2 sequences are LGHNT and FRNRAP.

The chain is built from TRBV12-5 and TRBJ2-1; 16 nucleotides match TRBD2. This receptor was identified in a human donor in good health. Source material: blood. The chain's CDR3 is CASGLVLRGLAGGNEQFF. CDR3 coding DNA: TGTGCTAGTGGTTTGGTCTTGCGGGGACTAGCGGGGGGGAATGAGCAGTTCTTC.